This T cell receptor (beta chain) comes out of a study of T-cell memory formation after mild COVID-19. Across the whole study: Largely donor-specific TCR clusters were found. Findings and limits, study-wide: Contracting clones from day 15 to 85 showed balanced CD4/CD8; later expanders favored CD4+. Memory cells collected pre-infection included some clones that later responded, suggesting cross-reactive memory joined.

The authors produced TCR alpha and TCR beta cDNA libraries with sample barcodes and UMIs by 5'RACE using constant-segment primers. TCRdb re-called the 5' RACE reads through MiXCR, storing one row per CDR3 protein. The table lists 210,000 or so distinct CDR3 sequences, 10% of them singletons. Germline V gene data show CDR1 as KGHSH and CDR2 as LQKENI. There are 14 residues in the CDR3. The J segment lost 7 bases and the V segment lost 0 bases, leaving 0 bases of the junction unmatched. In regard to this clonotype: Its antigen is as yet unknown.

The clonotype originates from a man aged 18 to 35 who had mild COVID-19 (a few samples of this study predate the infection). Cell type and time point are not known. The chain combines TRBV18 with TRBJ2-1, with 10 bases matching TRBD2. Input material: PBMCs or a T cell subset sorted from them (not recorded which). The CDR3 sequence: CASSPPTSGNEQFF. CDR3 sequence (DNA): TGTGCCAGCTCACCACCGACTAGCGGGAATGAGCAGTTCTTC. Drawing the rest from reference TRBV18 and TRBJ2-1, the complete variable domain is NAGVMQNPRHLVRRRGQEARLRCSPMKGHSHVYWYRQLPEEGLKFMVYLQKENIIDESGMPKERFSAEFPKEGPSILRIQQVVRGDSAAYFCASSPPTSGNEQFFGPGTRLTVL.